This T cell receptor beta chain was captured in a study of molecular identifiers for immune sequencing clone quantification. Study-level findings and limits: Whereas naive cells kept under 1% of molecules in clones above 20 RNA copies, such clones held over 97% in effectors. In a background of 850,000 to 1,000,000 naive cells, spiked Jurkat TCR RNA from one cell was reportedly detectable.

This clonotype was recorded a few times. The target antigen is unknown. A much bigger clone sits one base away, suggesting this may be a read error. Bulk TCR libraries used previously described methods and listed TCR primers. TCRdb analysed the PCR reads with MiXCR anew, one entry per CDR3 protein. The table records about 500,000 distinct CDR3 sequences, around 25% of them present only once. This CDR3 is built from 13 residues. Germline V gene sequence: CDR1 MDHEN, CDR2 SYDVKM. Sorted cells numbering 20,000 to 1,000,000, with 10%, 30% or 50% RNA, yielded the naive CD8 libraries. The TCR sequence derives from a human donor in good health. Some libraries in this study had Jurkat cell RNA spiked in. Input material: naive CD8+ T cells from blood, with Jurkat cell RNA spiked in. Documented subset: FACS-sorted CD8+CD4-CCR7+CD45RA+ naive T cells. The chain recombines TRBV28 with TRBJ1-1; D call uncertain. The CDR3 sequence: CASYTDMNTVAFF. DNA of the CDR3: TGTGCCAGCTACACAGACATGAACACTGTAGCTTTCTTT.